The clone carrying this TCR beta chain has ten or more counts. The sample originates from a study of early T cells in non-severe SARS-CoV-2 infection. This CDR3 spans 16 amino acids. With V trimmed by 3 bases and J by 4 bases, 10 bases remained unmatched. The V gene's germline CDR1 is LNHDA and CDR2 SQIVND (reference sequence). TCRdb analysed the 5' RACE reads with MiXCR anew, one entry per CDR3 protein. The table shows approximately 27,000 distinct CDR3 sequences, with 5.1% occurring only once. V gene TRBV19 combines with J gene TRBJ1-2; 8 bases agree with TRBD1. This receptor was identified in an adult who was a healthcare worker with PCR-confirmed SARS-CoV-2 infection or an uninfected control (not recorded which). The sequenced sample consisted of whole blood. CDR3 coding DNA: TGTGCCAGTAGTATCCCCGGACAGGGATTCCGCTATGGCTACACCTTC. Protein product: CASSIPGQGFRYGYTF.